The 27 T cell receptor beta chains listed next were all sequenced from one sample in a study of regulatory T cells in long-lasting Graves disease. The time point here: persistent/refractory GD, antithyroid drugs over 5 years with positive TRAb. There was RNA extracted from PBMCs, and the TCR library was made from it. Arm-PCR of CDR3 regions and iRepertoire HTBI primers were the basis on which TCR beta libraries were built. TCRdb passed the multiplex PCR reads through MiXCR, listing each CDR3 protein once. The data show more than 300,000 distinct CDR3 sequences, roughly 24% seen once. Sample: peripheral blood mononuclear cells (PBMCs), taken when the disease was refractory, from a patient treated with antithyroid drugs. The receptor set was obtained from a woman between 40 and 50 years old with Graves disease.

The CDR3 bases are TGTGCCAGCAGACTAGCGCTCTCCTACAATGAGCAGTTCTTC. Translating it yields CASRLALSYNEQFF. The rearrangement uses TRBV2 and TRBJ2-1; 7 nucleotides line up with TRBD2. Germline V CDR1 and CDR2: SNHLY, FYNNEI. CDR3 length equals 14 residues. J gave up 0 bases and V 6 bases, and 2 bases lay outside the gene matches.

This clonotype has at least ten counts. The junction departs from the called germline gene at one end, perhaps through a read error. The J gene is TRBJ2-2, the V gene TRBV7-7, with D unclear. The CDR3 runs 14 residues. Germline V gene lookup returns CDR1 SSHAT and CDR2 FNYEAQ (reference sequence). The CDR3 nucleotides read TGTGCTAGCAGCTTATTCGTAAGCACCGGGGAGCTGTTTTTT. It is translated as CASSLFVSTGELFF. Together with reference TRBV7-7 and TRBJ2-2, the CDR3 gives the full variable domain: GAGVSQSPRYKVTKRGQDVTLRCDPISSHATLYWYQQALGQGPEFLTYFNYEAQPDKSGLPSDRFSAERPEGSISTLTIQRTEQRDSAMYRCASSLFVSTGELFFGEGSRLTVL.

This clonotype was detected ten times or more. The chain is built from TRBV28 and TRBJ1-1; D perhaps matches TRBD1 (6 bases). V dropped 5 bases and J dropped 0 bases, with 10 bases sitting between them. Looked up from germline, CDR1 is MDHEN and CDR2 is SYDVKM. The CDR3 consists of 14 residues. This CDR3 is CASSDRFMNTEAFF. The CDR3 DNA follows: TGTGCCAGCAGTGACAGGTTTATGAACACTGAAGCTTTCTTT.

This clonotype was seen a handful of times. The V and J genes are TRBV28 and TRBJ1-1, with D possibly matching TRBD1 (5 bases). CDR1 MDHEN and CDR2 SYDVKM come from the germline V gene. Deletions cut 8 bases from V and 5 bases from J, with 15 bases between. The CDR3 is 13 residues long. In DNA form, the CDR3 reads TGTGCCAGCGGCCGGGGATGGGGGACTGAAGCTTTCTTT. It yields the protein CASGRGWGTEAFF.

V gene TRBV4-1 combines with J gene TRBJ2-5; the D is unclear. The CDR3 contains 15 residues. From germline, CDR1 is MGHRA and CDR2 YSYEKL. V was shortened by 5 bases and J by 7 bases, with 20 bases between the two germline ends. The CDR3 protein is CASSLHVLVPGTQYF. CDR3 DNA sequence: TGCGCCAGCAGCTTACACGTGTTGGTTCCTGGGACCCAGTACTTC.

This clonotype came up many times. The rearrangement links TRBV13 to TRBJ2-5; tentative D call: TRBD2 (5 bases). The V end was cut by 3 bases, the J end by 5 bases, with 13 bases between. CDR3 length equals 14 residues. Germline V gene data show CDR1 as PRHDT and CDR2 as FYEKMQ (reference sequence). The CDR3 here is CASSFGVPRETQYF. The CDR3, as DNA: TGTGCCAGCAGCTTCGGGGTACCTCGGGAGACCCAGTACTTC.

The J gene is TRBJ1-3, the V gene TRBV12-3 or TRBV12-4; weak D call: TRBD1 (5 bases). The CDR3 runs to 14 residues. Trimming took off 3 bases at V and 4 bases at J, with 10 bases between the two ends. CDR3 residues: CASSFARTGNTIYF. CDR3 nucleotides: TGTGCCAGCAGTTTCGCCCGGACAGGAAACACCATATATTTT.

The CDR3 DNA reads as TGTGCCAGCAGCCACCTTCTTGTAGCGGGGAAGCGCCACGAGCAGTACTTC. As protein: CASSHLLVAGKRHEQYF. The chain carries TRBV3-1 and TRBJ2-7, with 8 positions matching TRBD2. This CDR3 region has 17 residues. CDR1 is LGHDT and CDR2 is YNNKEL in the germline V gene (reference sequence). Unmatched junction bases numbered 15, after V lost 3 bases and J lost 5 bases.

As for this clonotype: Germline is not matched at one junction end, which may reflect a read error. The chain combines TRBV10-3 with TRBJ1-2; no firm D call. This CDR3 has 13 residues. CDR1 is ENHRY, CDR2 SYGVKD, per germline. Written as DNA, the CDR3 is TGTGCCATCAGTGAACCAGGACTATATGGCTACATCTTC. Encoded protein: CAISEPGLYGYIF.

This rearrangement joins TRBV20-1 to TRBJ1-2; a weak D match, TRBD1 (6 bases). Germline values: CDR1 DFQATT, CDR2 SNEGSKA (reference sequence). The CDR3 spans 16 residues. V was shortened by 0 bases and J by 8 bases, with 22 bases between the two germline ends. The CDR3 spells CSARDQLHGGAGGYTF. The CDR3 coding sequence is TGCAGTGCTAGAGATCAGCTTCATGGGGGGGCCGGGGGCTACACCTTC.

This clonotype has at least ten counts. The chain has TRBV5-5 and TRBJ1-1, with no clear D. Germline CDR1 SGHKS, CDR2 YYEKEE (reference sequence). This CDR3 has 13 amino acids. V lost 5 bases to trimming and J lost 3 bases, with 11 bases between them. The CDR3 DNA is TGTGCCAGCAGAGCGCAGGCTGACACTGAAGCTTTCTTT. It encodes CASRAQADTEAFF.

V and J are TRBV6-2 or TRBV6-3 and TRBJ1-1, with D hard to call. This CDR3 has 11 amino acids. CDR1 and CDR2 from the germline V gene are MNHEY and SVGEGT. Trimming left V 10 bases short and J 3 bases short, with 9 bases between. The CDR3 coding sequence is TGTGCCACCGACCGGTACACTGAAGCTTTCTTT. Its protein is CATDRYTEAFF.

There are a few counts of this clonotype. This chain links TRBV3-1 with TRBJ2-7; D not certain. V gave up 1 base and J gave up 4 bases, with 5 bases separating them. In germline, CDR1 is LGHDT, CDR2 YNNKEL (reference sequence). This CDR3 has 12 residues. CDR3 residues: CASSQVWYEQYF. In DNA, the CDR3 is TGTGCCAGCAGCCAAGTATGGTACGAGCAGTACTTC.

The chain employs TRBV13 and TRBJ2-5, with 7 bases identical to TRBD1. CDR1 and CDR2 from the germline V gene are PRHDT and FYEKMQ (reference sequence). The V segment lost 5 bases and the J segment 2 bases; nucleotides outside the gene matches: 5. The CDR3 consists of 14 residues. In DNA, the CDR3 is TGTGCCAGCAGCCGGGGACAGTTACAAGAGACCCAGTACTTC. Its protein product is CASSRGQLQETQYF.

Ten or more counts support this clonotype. V usage is TRBV11-2 and J usage is TRBJ1-1, with D unresolved. This CDR3 spans 12 amino acids. From germline, CDR1 is SGHAT and CDR2 FQNNGV. Trimming removed 5 bases at V and 8 bases at J, with 12 bases between. Here the CDR3 DNA reads TGTGCCAGCAGCGGCAGCCAACACGAAGCTTTCTTT. Translation: CASSGSQHEAFF. Supplemented by reference TRBV11-2 and TRBJ1-1, the full variable domain reads EAGVAQSPRYKIIEKRQSVAFWCNPISGHATLYWYQQILGQGPKLLIQFQNNGVVDDSQLPKDRFSAERLKGVDSTLKIQPAKLEDSAVYLCASSGSQHEAFFGQGTRLTVV.

The CDR3 spells CASSLLTGAYNEQFF. DNA for the CDR3: TGTGCCAGCAGTTTATTGACAGGGGCGTACAATGAGCAGTTCTTC. The rearrangement links TRBV27 to TRBJ2-1; 8 bases fit TRBD1. CDR3 length: 15 residues. Per the germline V gene, CDR1 is MNHEY and CDR2 is SMNVEV (reference sequence). V trimming: 1 base; J trimming: 4 bases; junction bases outside the gene matches: 3.

This clonotype came up many times. The J gene is TRBJ1-1, the V gene TRBV28; the D gene is possibly TRBD1 (5 bases). Trimming stripped 3 bases from V and 3 bases from J, with 17 bases between. The CDR3 is 16 amino acids. Looked up from germline, CDR1 is MDHEN and CDR2 is SYDVKM. CDR3 in amino acids: CASSFSGRGWDTEAFF. Here the CDR3 DNA reads TGTGCCAGCAGTTTTTCGGGCCGGGGGTGGGACACTGAAGCTTTCTTT.

This clonotype was recorded a few times. The chain links TRBV6-1 to TRBJ1-1; D gene ambiguous. V shed 5 bases and J shed 6 bases, with 10 bases lying between them. Germline CDR1 is MNHNS and CDR2 is SASEGT. The CDR3 is 12 residues long. The DNA of the CDR3 is TGTGCCAGCAGTAAGGACTCGCCTGAAGCTTTCTTT. Its translation is CASSKDSPEAFF.

This clonotype was recorded at least ten times. The chain employs TRBV6-5 and TRBJ2-7; 10 bases line up with TRBD1. Germline lookup yields CDR1 MNHEY and CDR2 SVGAGI. V was clipped by 2 bases and J by 6 bases; unmatched bases: 7. There are 15 residues in the CDR3. In DNA, the CDR3 is TGTGCCAGCAGTTACGACAGGGGGCCTTTTAGCGAGCAGTACTTC. Its translation is CASSYDRGPFSEQYF.

This clonotype was counted many times. The rearrangement uses TRBV12-3 or TRBV12-4 and TRBJ2-7; 9 bases map to TRBD2. J gave up 2 bases and V 2 bases, and 7 bases lay outside the gene matches. The CDR3 has 16 amino acids. The DNA for the CDR3 is TGTGCCAGCAGTTTATACCTTAGCGGGAGTCCCTACGAGCAGTACTTC. Its protein product is CASSLYLSGSPYEQYF.

The rearrangement uses TRBV20-1 and TRBJ2-2; TRBD2 aligns across 7 bases. CDR3 length equals 14 residues. The ends lost 3 bases at V and 6 bases at J; junction bases unmatched: 7. Germline CDR1 reads DFQATT; CDR2 reads SNEGSKA (reference sequence). CDR3 residues: CSARWLAVAGELFF. The CDR3 bases are TGCAGTGCTAGGTGGCTAGCGGTCGCCGGGGAGCTGTTTTTT.

The genes are TRBV6-1 and TRBJ1-2; TRBD1 matches 8 bases. The CDR3 totals 14 residues. Losses at the gene ends were 10 bases for V and 4 bases for J; bases not matched to a gene: 11. Germline lookup yields CDR1 MNHNS and CDR2 SASEGT. The CDR3 DNA reads as TGTGCCACCAAGAAAGAACAGGGGGGCTATGGCTACACCTTC. It codes for CATKKEQGGYGYTF.

Many counts were recorded for this clonotype. The chain recombines TRBV6-1 with TRBJ1-2, with a possible D match to TRBD1 (5 bases). The CDR3 contains 16 residues. Deletions cut 8 bases from V and 0 bases from J, with 19 bases between. Germline lookup yields CDR1 MNHNS and CDR2 SASEGT. The CDR3 loop reads CASSKKGPIANYGYTF. The CDR3 nucleotides are TGTGCCAGCTCGAAAAAGGGGCCTATCGCTAACTATGGCTACACCTTC.

This clonotype was counted between two and nine times. The rearrangement joins TRBV11-1 to TRBJ2-7, with a tentative D call TRBD2 (6 bases). CDR1 SGHAT and CDR2 FQDESV come from the germline V gene (reference sequence). CDR3 length: 12 amino acids. V dropped 7 bases and J dropped 6 bases, with 13 bases sitting between them. CDR3 sequence reads: CASNGPGAEQYF. The DNA for the CDR3 is TGTGCCAGCAACGGACCGGGAGCCGAGCAGTACTTC.

This clonotype has at least ten counts. The rearrangement joins TRBV24-1 to TRBJ2-5; weak D call: TRBD1 (5 bases). V was clipped by 7 bases and J by 2 bases, with 16 bases between them. Germline V CDR1 and CDR2: KGHDR, SFDVKD. This CDR3 spans 15 amino acids. The CDR3 DNA follows: TGTGCCACCAGCCTAGGGGTGTTTGCACAAGAGACCCAGTACTTC. Translating gives CATSLGVFAQETQYF.

This clonotype was observed at least ten times. V and J are TRBV20-1 and TRBJ2-7; D uncertain. This CDR3 is 11 amino acids long. With 1 base removed from V and 7 bases from J, the gap between germline ends came to 8 bases. The germline gives CDR1 DFQATT, CDR2 SNEGSKA (reference sequence). The CDR3 DNA follows: TGCAGTGCTAGAGGACCCCAGGAGCAGTACTTC. This codes for CSARGPQEQYF.

This chain links TRBV5-1 with TRBJ2-4; possibly TRBD1 or TRBD2 for D (5 bases each). Between the trimmed V and J ends, which lost 1 base and 0 bases, there was a span of 8 bases. Germline V CDR1 and CDR2: SGHRS, YFSETQ. The CDR3 covers 15 residues. CDR3 region: CASSLPGLAKNIQYF. The CDR3, as DNA: TGCGCCAGCAGCTTGCCGGGGCTAGCCAAAAACATTCAGTACTTC.